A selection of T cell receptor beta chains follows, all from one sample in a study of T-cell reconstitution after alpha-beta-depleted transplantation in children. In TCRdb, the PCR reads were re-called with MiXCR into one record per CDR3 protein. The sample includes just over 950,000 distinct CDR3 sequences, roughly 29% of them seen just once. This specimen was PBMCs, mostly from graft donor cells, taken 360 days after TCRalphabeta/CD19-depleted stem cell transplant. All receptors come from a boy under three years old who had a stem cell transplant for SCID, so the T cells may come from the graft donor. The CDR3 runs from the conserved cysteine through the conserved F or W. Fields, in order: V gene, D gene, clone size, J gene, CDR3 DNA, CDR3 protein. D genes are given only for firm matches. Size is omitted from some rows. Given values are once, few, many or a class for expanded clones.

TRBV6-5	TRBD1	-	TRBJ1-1	TGTGCCAGCAGTTACCTATATCAGACAGGGACGAACACTGAAGCTTTCTTT	CASSYLYQTGTNTEAFF
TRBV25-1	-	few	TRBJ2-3	TGTGCCAGCAGTGAGGGGGGTAAAAGCACAGATACGCAGTATTTT	CASSEGGKSTDTQYF
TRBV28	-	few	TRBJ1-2	TGTGCCAGCAGAGAAACAAAGAGCTATGGCTACACCTTC	CASRETKSYGYTF
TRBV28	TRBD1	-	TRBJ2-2	TGTGCCAGCAGGGGGACAGGGACTTTCACCGGGGAGCTGTTTTTT	CASRGTGTFTGELFF
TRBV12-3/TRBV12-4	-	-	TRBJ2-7	TGTGCCAGCATCAAGACAGGTGAGGCGGGCGAGCAGTACTTC	CASIKTGEAGEQYF
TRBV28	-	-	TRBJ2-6	TGTGCCAGCAGTTTCTTGTCCGCGGGGAGCTCTGGGGCCAACGTCCTGACTTTC	CASSFLSAGSSGANVLTF
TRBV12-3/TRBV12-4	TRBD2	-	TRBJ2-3	TGTGCCAGCAGTCCTAGCGGGGGCCACCGCGCAGATACGCAGTATTTT	CASSPSGGHRADTQYF
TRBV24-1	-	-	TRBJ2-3	TGTGCCACCAGTGTTGCGGGGTCTAGCACAGATACGCAGTATTTT	CATSVAGSSTDTQYF
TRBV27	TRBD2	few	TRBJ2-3	TGTGCCAGCAGTTCGCTAGCGGGTGAGCACACAGATACGCAGTATTTT	CASSSLAGEHTDTQYF
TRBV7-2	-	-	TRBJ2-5	TGTGCCAGCAGTTTTTTCGAGCAGACGGTCTTACAAGAGACCCAGTACTTC	CASSFFEQTVLQETQYF